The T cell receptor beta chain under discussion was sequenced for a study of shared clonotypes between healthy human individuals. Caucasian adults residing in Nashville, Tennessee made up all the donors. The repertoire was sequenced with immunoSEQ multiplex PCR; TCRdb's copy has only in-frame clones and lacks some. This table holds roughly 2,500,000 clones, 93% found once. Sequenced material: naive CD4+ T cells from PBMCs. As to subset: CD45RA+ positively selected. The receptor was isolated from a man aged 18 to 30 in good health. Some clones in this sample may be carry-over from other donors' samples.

This CDR3 is CASSKGTQRGHSYNEQFF. CDR3 nucleotide sequence: TGTGCCAGCAGCAAAGGAACCCAGCGGGGCCACTCCTACAATGAGCAGTTCTTC. This sequence joins TRBV21-1 and TRBJ2-1; no DNA check was done on the table's D call, TRBD2. TRBV21-1 is annotated as a pseudogene. The CDR3 loop spans 18 amino acids.